These 28 T cell receptor beta chains came from one sample sequenced in a study. TCRdb itself ran the 5' RACE reads through MiXCR, one entry per CDR3 protein. Of some 30,000 distinct CDR3 sequences in the sample, about 28% were seen once. Material: naive CD4+ T cells sorted from a lymph node. Described subset: naive CD4+ T cells, CD4+CD45RA+CD25-. The source of these receptors is a female donor with breast cancer.

This clonotype was detected only once. Germline is not matched at one junction end, which may reflect a read error. The rearrangement uses TRBV7-7 and TRBJ2-2; D is uncertain. Germline V lookup: CDR1 SSHAT, CDR2 FNYEAQ (reference sequence). There are 13 residues in the CDR3. The CDR3 DNA sequence: TGTGCTAGCAGCCCGGTAGCATTCGGGGAGCTGTTTTTT. Protein product: CASSPVAFGELFF.

This clonotype occurred a few times. This sequence joins TRBV4-1 and TRBJ2-3, with 7 bases that match TRBD2. Germline V CDR1 and CDR2: MGHRA, YSYEKL. V lost 1 base and J lost 3; bases outside the gene matches: 1. This CDR3 spans 14 amino acids. The CDR3 sequence: CASSQGAGTDTQYF. In DNA, the CDR3 is TGCGCCAGCAGCCAAGGAGCGGGAACAGATACGCAGTATTTT.

The rearrangement links TRBV7-3 to TRBJ2-1; D is undetermined. V lost 5 bases and J lost 9, with 11 bases in between. CDR1 is SGHTA, CDR2 FQGTGA, per germline. This CDR3 is 12 amino acids long. The CDR3 region is CASSPMNREQFF. The CDR3 DNA reads TGTGCCAGCAGCCCTATGAACCGTGAGCAGTTCTTC.

This chain links TRBV12-3 or TRBV12-4 with TRBJ2-1; unclear D gene. V shed 6 bases and J shed 8 bases, with 17 bases lying between them. CDR3 length equals 14 residues. The CDR3 DNA follows: TGTGCCAGCAGGCCCTCATCGAGTCTGGATGAGCAGTTCTTC. It is translated as CASRPSSSLDEQFF.

In DNA, the CDR3 is TGTGCCAGCAGTCCACGCCCGGACAGGAAAGAAGCTTTCTTT. Translation gives CASSPRPDRKEAFF. V usage is TRBV27 and J usage is TRBJ1-1; 7 bases are shared with TRBD1. Germline-derived CDR1 and CDR2 are MNHEY and SMNVEV (reference sequence). V shed 5 bases and J 8 bases; nucleotides not matched to a gene: 11. CDR3 length: 14 residues.

The chain is built from TRBV10-2 and TRBJ2-3, with 7 bases matching TRBD2. CDR1 and CDR2 (germline): WSHSY, SAAADI. The CDR3 has 16 residues. V trimming: 2 bases; J trimming: 2 bases; junction bases outside the gene matches: 7. This CDR3 reads CASSEPLAGDTDTQYF. CDR3 bases: TGCGCCAGCAGTGAGCCTTTGGCGGGAGACACAGATACGCAGTATTTT.

This clonotype has ten or more counts. This chain uses TRBV12-3 or TRBV12-4 with TRBJ2-1; D is uncertain. CDR3 length: 13 residues. V was pared by 3 bases and J by 9 bases, with 12 bases between. The DNA of the CDR3 is TGTGCCAGCAGTTTTGGTGTCGTGGGTGAGCAGTTCTTC. Protein: CASSFGVVGEQFF.

The CDR3 region has the DNA TGTGCCACCGGGCGGGGCACATCAGATACGCAGTATTTT. Amino acids: CATGRGTSDTQYF. This sequence joins TRBV6-5 and TRBJ2-3; a possible D gene is TRBD2 (6 bases). Germline V gene data show CDR1 as MNHEY and CDR2 as SVGAGI. Deletions cut 10 bases from V and 4 bases from J, with 15 bases between. CDR3 length equals 13 residues.

This clonotype was counted only a few times. The chain uses TRBV6-5 and TRBJ1-4; the D gene is possibly TRBD1 (5 bases). The CDR3 length is 14 residues. The germline gives CDR1 MNHEY, CDR2 SVGAGI. V lost 8 bases and J 12 bases, leaving 22 bases between the germline ends. CDR3 residues: CASAFRRDIEELFF. The CDR3 DNA follows: TGTGCCAGCGCCTTCCGCAGGGATATAGAAGAACTGTTTTTT.

This clonotype was counted a few times. The V gene is TRBV7-9, the J gene TRBJ2-5, with a possible D match to TRBD2 (5 bases). The CDR3 spans 13 residues. Germline V lookup: CDR1 SEHNR, CDR2 FQNEAQ (reference sequence). The V gene lost 8 bases and the J gene lost 4 bases, with 14 bases spanning the gap. In DNA form, the CDR3 reads TGTGCCAGCGGCAAAGGAGGATCAGAGACCCAGTACTTC. This sequence encodes CASGKGGSETQYF.

This clonotype was detected many times. The chain employs TRBV20-1 and TRBJ2-2, with D perhaps given as TRBD1 or TRBD2 (5 bases each). The germline V gene has CDR1 DFQATT and CDR2 SNEGSKA (reference sequence). This CDR3 is built from 16 residues. The V end lost 4 bases, the J end lost 1 base, and 16 bases lay between the germline ends. The CDR3 is CSANGDGKRNTGELFF. The CDR3 nucleotides read TGCAGTGCTAATGGGGACGGGAAGCGGAACACCGGGGAGCTGTTTTTT.

The chain recombines TRBV5-1 with TRBJ2-3, with D possibly being TRBD1 (6 bases). The CDR3 consists of 15 residues. The germline gives CDR1 SGHRS, CDR2 YFSETQ. V was shortened by 1 base and J by 4 bases, with 13 bases between the two germline ends. As DNA, the CDR3 is TGCGCCAGCAGCTTGTTTCAGGGGACGCCAGATACGCAGTATTTT. This gives the protein CASSLFQGTPDTQYF. Looking up the rest from reference TRBV5-1 and TRBJ2-3 gives the full variable domain: KAGVTQTPRYLIKTRGQQVTLSCSPISGHRSVSWYQQTPGQGLQFLFEYFSETQRNKGNFPGRFSGRQFSNSRSEMNVSTLELGDSALYLCASSLFQGTPDTQYFGPGTRLTVL.

In this sample, this clonotype turned up a few times. The chain links TRBV6-2 or TRBV6-3 to TRBJ1-2, with D perhaps matching TRBD1 (5 bases). The ends were cut back, 6 bases at V and 4 bases at J, with 9 bases in the middle. CDR1 is MNHEY and CDR2 is SVGEGT in the germline V gene. The CDR3 length is 12 residues. This chain's CDR3 is CASRPDSYGYTF. In DNA form, the CDR3 reads TGTGCCAGCAGGCCCGACAGCTATGGCTACACCTTC.

The V call is TRBV2, the J call TRBJ1-1; D is undetermined. The CDR3 covers 12 residues. V was cut by 5 bases and J by 3 bases, with 7 bases left in between. CDR1 is SNHLY and CDR2 is FYNNEI in the germline V gene. CDR3 sequence reads: CASSKIYTEAFF. The CDR3 DNA follows: TGTGCCAGCAGTAAGATTTACACTGAAGCTTTCTTT. Full variable domain (outside the CDR3, taken from reference TRBV2 and TRBJ1-1): EPEVTQTPSHQVTQMGQEVILRCVPISNHLYFYWYRQILGQKVEFLVSFYNNEISEKSEIFDDQFSVERPDGSNFTLKIRSTKLEDSAMYFCASSKIYTEAFFGQGTRLTVV.

This clonotype is medium-sized within its sample. The chain employs TRBV6-5 and TRBJ2-5; maybe TRBD2 (6 bases). Germline CDR1 is MNHEY and CDR2 is SVGAGI. The CDR3 runs 15 residues. V dropped 2 bases and J dropped 0 bases, with 10 bases sitting between them. The CDR3 coding sequence is TGTGCCAGCAGTTACGCAGGAGGGTACCAAGAGACCCAGTACTTC. Translated, it gives CASSYAGGYQETQYF.

This clonotype appeared many times. The chain is built from TRBV15 and TRBJ1-5; D is uncertain. The V end was cut by 0 bases, the J end by 5 bases, with 17 bases between. CDR1 and CDR2 from the germline V gene are LNHNV and YYDKDF (reference sequence). This CDR3 contains 17 residues. CDR3 residues: CATSREGRLRRDQPQHF. DNA for the CDR3: TGTGCCACCAGCAGAGAGGGCAGGTTGCGGCGCGATCAGCCCCAGCATTTT.

There are many counts of this clonotype. The chain is built from TRBV7-8 and TRBJ2-3; 7 nucleotides match TRBD1. The CDR3 sequence is 13 residues long. The junction had 4 bases not matched to a gene; V was cut back by 5 bases and J by 5 bases. CDR1 and CDR2 from the germline V gene are SGHVS and FQNEAQ. CDR3 DNA: TGTGCCAGCAGCCGGACAGGATTAGATACGCAGTATTTT. It translates to CASSRTGLDTQYF.

A remark on this clonotype: The junction shows a germline mismatch at one end, possibly a read error. The rearrangement joins TRBV20-1 to TRBJ2-5; tentatively, D is TRBD1 (6 bases). Germline V gene lookup returns CDR1 DFQATT and CDR2 SNEGSKA (reference sequence). This CDR3 is 14 amino acids long. CDR3 bases: TGCAGTGCTAGACCCGGGACAAGCCAAGAGACCCAGTGCTTC. It encodes CSARPGTSQETQCF.

This clonotype was seen ten or more times. V usage is TRBV7-9 and J usage is TRBJ2-1; D uncertain. Germline V CDR1 and CDR2: SEHNR, FQNEAQ (reference sequence). V dropped 5 bases and J dropped 5 bases, with 7 bases sitting between them. CDR3 length: 12 amino acids. In nucleotides, the CDR3 is TGTGCCAGCAGCCCGAGAAACAATGAGCAGTTCTTC. Its protein product is CASSPRNNEQFF.

In this sample, this clonotype turned up a few times. This sequence joins TRBV7-2 and TRBJ2-3, with 12 bases that match TRBD2. The CDR3 is 16 residues long. Unmatched junction bases numbered 7, after V lost 5 bases and J lost 4 bases. Germline-derived CDR1 and CDR2 are SGHTA and FQGNSA. CDR3 nucleotide sequence: TGTGCCAGCAGCCTATCGACTAGCGGGAGCCCAGATACGCAGTATTTT. Its translation is CASSLSTSGSPDTQYF.

The V gene is TRBV4-1, the J gene TRBJ1-2; D call uncertain. This CDR3 is built from 14 residues. V dropped 4 bases and J dropped 1 base, with 10 bases sitting between them. Germline loops: CDR1 MGHRA, CDR2 YSYEKL. The CDR3 sequence is CASSLIAHNYGYTF. The CDR3 DNA is TGCGCCAGCAGCCTTATCGCGCATAACTATGGCTACACCTTC.

Points on this clonotype: Compared with germline, one end of the junction differs, possibly owing to a read error. The rearrangement joins TRBV4-1 to TRBJ2-7; D is undetermined. Germline CDR1 and CDR2: MGHRA and YSYEKL. The length of the CDR3 is 13 residues. This CDR3 reads CVSSQGRTYEQYF. The DNA for the CDR3 is TGCGTCAGCAGCCAAGGCCGTACCTACGAGCAGTACTTC.

This clonotype was observed a handful of times. V usage is TRBV4-1 and J usage is TRBJ2-7, with D perhaps TRBD2 (5 bases). The CDR3 length is 14 residues. Between the trimmed V and J ends, which lost 0 bases and 5 bases, there was a span of 11 bases. CDR1 MGHRA and CDR2 YSYEKL come from the germline V gene. The CDR3 loop is CASSQEREFHEQYF. CDR3 nucleotides: TGCGCCAGCAGCCAAGAGAGGGAGTTCCACGAGCAGTACTTC.

This clonotype was found a few times. At one end the junction does not follow the germline gene, possibly because of a read error. The chain joins TRBV12-3 or TRBV12-4 to TRBJ2-5, with no clear D. There are 10 residues in the CDR3. The CDR3 loop reads CPSLTETQYF. The CDR3 nucleotides read TGTCCCAGTTTGACCGAGACCCAGTACTTC.

There are a few counts of this clonotype. The chain recombines TRBV4-3 with TRBJ2-7; D perhaps matches TRBD1 (6 bases). CDR3 length: 16 residues. Germline loops: CDR1 LGHNA, CDR2 YSLEER. V was shortened by 1 base and J by 1 base, with 14 bases between the two germline ends. The CDR3 DNA is TGCGCCAGCAGCCAAGTGACAGCTACAGGGTCCTACGAGCAGTACTTC. Encoded protein: CASSQVTATGSYEQYF.

The rearrangement joins TRBV20-1 to TRBJ1-1; D call uncertain. Germline CDR1 reads DFQATT; CDR2 reads SNEGSKA (reference sequence). Trimming removed 6 bases from V and 4 bases from J, with 18 bases in between. The CDR3 has 14 residues. CDR3 in amino acids: CSAQRTLMSTEAFF. CDR3 DNA sequence: TGCAGTGCCCAACGGACTCTGATGAGCACTGAAGCTTTCTTT.

This clonotype was seen a few times. This rearrangement joins TRBV10-3 to TRBJ2-1, with TRBD1 matching over 10 bases. The J segment lost 5 bases and the V segment lost 5 bases, leaving 6 bases of the junction unmatched. The germline V gene encodes CDR1 ENHRY and CDR2 SYGVKD. This CDR3 has 15 residues. CDR3 sequence reads: CAISPDRGGNNEQFF. CDR3 coding DNA: TGTGCCATCAGTCCGGACAGGGGGGGGAACAATGAGCAGTTCTTC.

The chain couples TRBV6-1 to TRBJ2-7; D gene uncertain. CDR3 length: 15 amino acids. Trimming pared 10 bases from V and 3 bases from J, leaving 22 bases between. The germline CDR1 and CDR2 sequences are MNHNS and SASEGT. CDR3 in DNA: TGTGCCATCCTTTCAATACGGCAGGAAATCTACGAGCAGTACTTC. Translated: CAILSIRQEIYEQYF.